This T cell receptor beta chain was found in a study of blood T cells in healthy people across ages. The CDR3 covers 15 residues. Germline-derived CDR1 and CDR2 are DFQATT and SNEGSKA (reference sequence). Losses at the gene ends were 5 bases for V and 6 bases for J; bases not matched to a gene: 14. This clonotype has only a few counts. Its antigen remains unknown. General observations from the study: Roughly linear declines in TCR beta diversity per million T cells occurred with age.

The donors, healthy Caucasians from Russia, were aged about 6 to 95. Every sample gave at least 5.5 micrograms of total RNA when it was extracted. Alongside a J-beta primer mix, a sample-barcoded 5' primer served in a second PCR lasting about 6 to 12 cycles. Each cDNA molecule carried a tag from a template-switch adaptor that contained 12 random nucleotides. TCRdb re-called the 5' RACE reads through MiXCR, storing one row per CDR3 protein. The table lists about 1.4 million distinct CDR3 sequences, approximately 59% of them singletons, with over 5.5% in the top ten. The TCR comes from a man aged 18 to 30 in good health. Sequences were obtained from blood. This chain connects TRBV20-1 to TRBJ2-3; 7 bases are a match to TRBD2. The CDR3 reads CSADETSPLGDTQYF. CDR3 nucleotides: TGCAGTGCTGACGAGACTAGCCCCTTGGGTGATACGCAGTATTTT.